Shown below are 15 T cell receptor beta chains from a single sample sequenced in a study of blood T cell repertoires in COVID-19. Clones were sequenced by immunoSEQ multiplex PCR, and TCRdb holds only the in-frame ones, with some missing. In the table there are 30,000 to 40,000 clones, around 87% of which are singletons. The specimen sequenced was peripheral blood. The receptors derive from a man aged 55 to 70 with active COVID-19.

The V call is TRBV12-3 or TRBV12-4, the J call TRBJ1-1; D may be TRBD1 (6 bases). The CDR3 runs 13 residues. The V and J ends lost 4 bases and 4 bases respectively, with 10 bases between them. CDR3: CASSYGQITEAFF. CDR3 in DNA: TGTGCCAGCAGTTATGGACAGATCACTGAAGCTTTCTTT.

This clone showed up just once. V usage is TRBV7-6 and J usage is TRBJ2-2; D may be TRBD2 (6 bases). Germline V gives CDR1 SGHVS, CDR2 FNYEAQ. Trimming shortened V by 4 bases and J by 6 bases, and 15 bases separated the two germline ends. The CDR3 length is 15 residues. The CDR3 nucleotides are TGTGCCAGCAGCTCATCGGGACTGCGTTCCGGGGAGCTGTTTTTT. This gives the protein CASSSSGLRSGELFF.

Only one count was recorded for this clone. V and J are TRBV27 and TRBJ1-5, with D possibly being TRBD1 (5 bases). V gave up 6 bases and J gave up 4 bases, with 13 bases separating them. The CDR3 consists of 14 residues. CDR1 is MNHEY, CDR2 SMNVEV, per germline (reference sequence). CDR3: CASRLRGSNQPQHF. DNA of the CDR3: TGTGCCAGCAGGTTAAGGGGAAGTAATCAGCCCCAGCATTTT.

The chain is built from TRBV5-1 and TRBJ2-7, with 8 nucleotides matching TRBD2. The length of the CDR3 is 16 residues. Germline CDR1 and CDR2: SGHRS and YFSETQ. The junction had 10 bases not matched to a gene; V was cut back by 0 bases and J by 5 bases. This chain's CDR3 is CASSLVGSGARDEQYF. The DNA for the CDR3 is TGCGCCAGCAGCTTGGTGGGTAGCGGGGCCCGGGACGAGCAGTACTTC.

This clone was counted a single time. V usage is TRBV5-6 and J usage is TRBJ2-1, with TRBD2 as a possible D gene (5 bases). The CDR3 runs 15 residues. CDR1 is SGHDT, CDR2 YYEEEE, per germline. V gave up 3 bases and J gave up 0 bases, with 10 bases separating them. The DNA for the CDR3 is TGTGCCAGCAGCTCCGGACTCCTCTCCTACAATGAGCAGTTCTTC. Its protein product is CASSSGLLSYNEQFF.

Turning to this clone: Other DNA sequences of this sample code for an identical CDR3. The gene calls are TRBV7-2 and TRBJ1-6; no clear D. The CDR3 totals 13 residues. Per germline, CDR1 SGHTA and CDR2 FQGNSA. Trimming cost V 5 bases and J 9 bases, with 11 bases left between them. Written as DNA, the CDR3 is TGTGCCAGCAGCCCCCCGGGAGGTTCACCCCTCCACTTT. It is translated as CASSPPGGSPLHF.

The chain joins TRBV25-1 to TRBJ2-6; D perhaps matches TRBD1 (6 bases). The V gene's germline CDR1 is MGHDK and CDR2 SYGVNS. Trimming cost V 3 bases and J 4 bases, with 16 bases left between them. This CDR3 is built from 17 residues. CDR3 sequence: CASSDPSTGVGANVLTF. The CDR3 DNA reads TGTGCCAGCAGTGACCCCTCGACAGGTGTCGGGGCCAACGTCCTGACTTTC.

This chain links TRBV6-2 or TRBV6-3 with TRBJ1-5; maybe TRBD1 (5 bases). The V and J ends lost 0 bases and 7 bases respectively, with 13 bases between them. The length of the CDR3 is 15 residues. The germline gives CDR1 MNHEY, CDR2 SVGEGT. As DNA, the CDR3 is TGTGCCAGCAGTTACTCCGGTAGGGGATGGCAGCCCCAGCATTTT. It encodes CASSYSGRGWQPQHF.

This chain links TRBV3-1 (or the pseudogene TRBV3-2) with TRBJ2-2; unclear D gene. The CDR3 spans 12 residues. Trimming left V 7 bases short and J 6 bases short, with 9 bases between. From germline, CDR1 is LGHDT and CDR2 YNNKEL (reference sequence). CDR3 in amino acids: CASTRGAGELFF. The DNA for the CDR3 is TGTGCCAGCACTCGAGGAGCCGGGGAGCTGTTTTTT.

V is TRBV29-1 and J is TRBJ1-5, with no clear D. CDR3 length: 14 amino acids. The germline V and J ends were trimmed by 2 bases and 0 bases, with 8 bases remaining between them. The germline V gene encodes CDR1 SQVTM and CDR2 ANQGSEA. The chain's CDR3 is CSVEPAVSNQPQHF. The DNA for the CDR3 is TGCAGCGTTGAACCGGCGGTTAGCAATCAGCCCCAGCATTTT.

The rearrangement links TRBV3-1 (or the pseudogene TRBV3-2) to TRBJ2-5; D remains ambiguous. The CDR3 runs to 15 residues. The ends were cut back, 0 bases at V and 2 bases at J, with 10 bases in the middle. Germline-derived CDR1 and CDR2 are LGHDT and YNNKEL (reference sequence). The DNA of the CDR3 is TGTGCCAGCAGCCAAGAGATAGCCGTACAAGAGACCCAGTACTTC. Translated: CASSQEIAVQETQYF.

This rearrangement joins TRBV18 to TRBJ1-1, with 9 bases lining up with TRBD1. The CDR3 is 15 residues long. In germline, CDR1 is KGHSH, CDR2 LQKENI. The trim removed 4 bases at V and 1 base at J, leaving 4 bases unmatched. The CDR3 is CASSQRTGENTEAFF. Written as DNA, the CDR3 is TGTGCCAGCTCACAGCGGACAGGGGAGAACACTGAAGCTTTCTTT.

The V and J genes are TRBV19 and TRBJ1-5; D possibly corresponds to TRBD1 (5 bases). Germline V gives CDR1 LNHDA, CDR2 SQIVND (reference sequence). The CDR3 sequence is 16 residues long. The V and J ends lost 5 bases and 0 bases respectively, with 14 bases between them. The CDR3 nucleotides are TGTGCCAGTAGTCCCCCCGGCGGGGGTAGCAATCAGCCCCAGCATTTT. It is translated as CASSPPGGGSNQPQHF.

The chain links TRBV27 to TRBJ1-4; D is unclear. This CDR3 comprises 14 residues. Germline CDR1 and CDR2: MNHEY and SMNVEV (reference sequence). Trimming left V 3 bases short and J 4 bases short, with 9 bases between. The CDR3: CASSFSSGNEKLFF. The CDR3 nucleotides are TGTGCCAGCAGTTTTAGTTCGGGTAATGAAAAACTGTTTTTT. The full variable domain, completed using reference TRBV27 and TRBJ1-4, is EAQVTQNPRYLITVTGKKLTVTCSQNMNHEYMSWYRQDPGLGLRQIYYSMNVEVTDKGDVPEGYKVSRKEKRNFPLILESPSPNQTSLYFCASSFSSGNEKLFFGSGTQLSVL.

The chain uses TRBV9 and TRBJ2-5; 9 nucleotides line up with TRBD1. This CDR3 spans 15 amino acids. The ends lost 3 bases at V and 5 bases at J; junction bases unmatched: 8. CDR1 is SGDLS and CDR2 is YYNGEE in the germline V gene. CDR3 sequence (DNA): TGTGCCAGCAGCGCACGACAGGGGGGAATCGAGACCCAGTACTTC. Its translation is CASSARQGGIETQYF.